This is a list of T cell receptor beta chains from one sample in a study of blood T cell repertoires in COVID-19. Only in-frame clones appear in the TCRdb table, and some are missing; sequencing was by immunoSEQ multiplex PCR. The sample shows about 440,000 clones, approximately 90% of them seen only once. Sequenced sample: PBMCs or T cells enriched from blood (not recorded which). Receptor source: a woman aged 18-30 years with acute COVID-19. CDR3s include the opening cysteine and the closing phenylalanine or tryptophan. A D gene is named only where the DNA matches it firmly. The listing skips clone size in some rows; elsewhere it reads once, few, many or a size class.

j_call cdr3_length v_call d_call clone_size cdr3_nt cdr3_aa
TRBJ2-3 15 TRBV7-7 . . TGTGCTAGCAGCTACCGGGACAACCGTGCAGATACGCAGTATTTT CASSYRDNRADTQYF
TRBJ1-4 17 TRBV6-6 TRBD1 . TGTGCCAGCAGTCACCGCCCGGGACAGGGATCGGGTGAAAAACTGTTTTTT CASSHRPGQGSGEKLFF
TRBJ2-1 13 TRBV19 TRBD2 . TGTGCCAGTACCCCGGGGGGGTGGGGTGAGCAGTTCTTC CASTPGGWGEQFF
TRBJ1-5 16 TRBV3-1/TRBV3-2 TRBD1 few TGTGCCAGCAGCCCCCCCGGGACAGGGGTTACACAGCCCCAGCATTTT CASSPPGTGVTQPQHF
TRBJ2-6 14 TRBV6-5 . . TGTGCCAGCTCGGGGGTCTCTGGGGCCAACGTCCTGACTTTC CASSGVSGANVLTF
TRBJ2-5 16 TRBV2 TRBD2 . TGTGCCAGCAGTGAATCCCTAGCGGAGAGGTGGGAGACCCAGTACTTC CASSESLAERWETQYF
TRBJ1-5 15 TRBV25-1 . . TGTGCCAGCAGTGACGCACAGGGTCACAATCAGCCCCAGCATTTT CASSDAQGHNQPQHF
TRBJ2-5 16 TRBV30 TRBD2 few TGTGCCTGGAGTGCAGGGACTAGCGGGGCACAAGAGACCCAGTACTTC CAWSAGTSGAQETQYF
TRBJ1-1 14 TRBV25-1 . . TGTGCCAGCAGTGAATCAGCCCAGGCAACTGAAGCTTTCTTT CASSESAQATEAFF
TRBJ2-1 15 TRBV11-2 . . TGTGCCAGCAAGACCGAGAGCGGAAGTTACAATGAGCAGTTCTTC CASKTESGSYNEQFF
TRBJ1-5 16 TRBV27 TRBD1 . TGTGCCAGCAGTGCCGAGACAGGGTTTAGCAATCAGCCCCAGCATTTT CASSAETGFSNQPQHF
TRBJ2-2 17 TRBV4-3 TRBD1 . TGCGCCAGCAGCCAAGTCGAAGGGACAGGGTCCACCGGGGAGCTGTTTTTT CASSQVEGTGSTGELFF
TRBJ1-2 13 TRBV19 . once TGTGCCACCTACCGAACAGGGAACTATGGCTACACCTTC CATYRTGNYGYTF
TRBJ1-2 13 TRBV25-1 TRBD1 . TGTGCCAGCAGTGAGGGACAGGGTCATGGCTACACCTTC CASSEGQGHGYTF
TRBJ1-1 10 TRBV25-1 . . TGTGCCACTTTACAGGGCGAAGCTTTCTTT CATLQGEAFF
TRBJ1-5 16 TRBV30 TRBD1 . TGTGCCTGTAAAGTAAACCGGGACAGGGGAAGTCAGCCCCAGCATTTT CACKVNRDRGSQPQHF
TRBJ2-5 13 TRBV12-3/TRBV12-4 . . TGTGCCAGCAGTCCAGGGGCGGAAGAGACCCAGTACTTC CASSPGAEETQYF
TRBJ1-1 15 TRBV4-3 . . TGCGCCAGCAGCCAAGGCCTCCCGGGGGGGACTGAAGCTTTCTTT CASSQGLPGGTEAFF
TRBJ2-4 15 TRBV5-1 . . TGCGCCAGCGCCCCCGCGGCGGGCGAGGCGGGCATTCAGTACTTC CASAPAAGEAGIQYF
TRBJ2-2 12 TRBV9 . . TGTGCCAGCAGCGTAGTCTCCGGGGAGCTGTTTTTT CASSVVSGELFF
TRBJ2-7 16 TRBV28 . . TGTGCCAGCAGTCCTGGTCAGGCCGTCGCCATCTACGAGCAGTACTTC CASSPGQAVAIYEQYF
TRBJ1-3 12 TRBV30 . . TGTGCCGGGGGATCTAGTGGAAACACCATATATTTT CAGGSSGNTIYF
TRBJ1-5 15 TRBV19 TRBD1 . TGTGCCAGTAGTCTCGGGCAGGGGGCATGGCAGCCCCAGCATTTT CASSLGQGAWQPQHF
TRBJ1-6 14 TRBV30 TRBD1 . TGTGCCTGGAGTGGGGACAGTGGCTACTCACCCCTCCACTTT CAWSGDSGYSPLHF
TRBJ2-1 17 TRBV19 TRBD2 . TGTGCCAGCCGAGGGGTTTATTCAGCGGGGGAAAACAATGAGCAGTTCTTC CASRGVYSAGENNEQFF
TRBJ1-5 13 TRBV28 . . TGTGCGACAGAGTTAGTGGGGAATCAGCCCCAGCATTTT CATELVGNQPQHF
TRBJ1-2 13 TRBV30 TRBD1 . TGTGCCTGGAGTGCGCGGGACAGAGGTGGCTACACCTTC CAWSARDRGGYTF
TRBJ2-7 16 TRBV4-1 TRBD2 . TGCGCCAGCAGCCAACAACTAGCGGGAGGGTTGAACGAGCAGTACTTC CASSQQLAGGLNEQYF
TRBJ1-4 12 TRBV6-1 . . TGTGCCAGCAGTGAAGGAGGGCTAGCCCTGTTTTTT CASSEGGLALFF
TRBJ1-3 11 TRBV28 . few TGTGCCAGCAGGTCTACAAACACCATATATTTT CASRSTNTIYF
TRBJ2-7 15 TRBV11-2 . . TGTGCCAGCAGCTTAGAGTCTAGCGCCTACTACGAGCAGTACTTC CASSLESSAYYEQYF
TRBJ2-5 16 TRBV5-6 TRBD2 . TGTGCCAGCAGCACGGCTCTCCAGGGCGGGGGAGAGACCCAGTACTTC CASSTALQGGGETQYF
TRBJ1-6 15 TRBV5-5 . . TGTGCCAGCAGCACCCAGACACCGTATAATTCACCCCTCCACTTT CASSTQTPYNSPLHF
TRBJ1-1 14 TRBV27 . once TGTGCCAGCAGCTTCCGAGCTCTGAACACTGAAGCTTTCTTT CASSFRALNTEAFF
TRBJ2-5 17 TRBV7-6 TRBD1 . TGTGCCAGCAGCAGGCGTAGACAGGGTAGTGACCAAGAGACCCAGTACTTC CASSRRRQGSDQETQYF
TRBJ1-5 14 TRBV27 . . TGTGCCAGCAGTATTTCCAGGGGTGGTAAGCCCCAGCATTTT CASSISRGGKPQHF
TRBJ2-6 18 TRBV19 TRBD1 . TGTGCCAGTAGTATCTTCGGGACAGGCTTGACGGGGGCCAACGTCCTGACTTTC CASSIFGTGLTGANVLTF
TRBJ1-2 11 TRBV6-5 TRBD1 . TGTGCCAGACAGGGGGCAGAGGGCTACACCTTC CARQGAEGYTF
TRBJ1-1 13 TRBV30 . . TGTGCCTGTACTCGTACTGTGAACACTGAAGCTTTCTTT CACTRTVNTEAFF
TRBJ1-1 13 TRBV6-5 . . TGTGCCAGCATGCGGGCGATGAACACTGAAGCTTTCTTT CASMRAMNTEAFF
TRBJ1-4 15 TRBV3-1/TRBV3-2 . . TGTGCCAGCAGCCCCTCCCCAGGGGTCGGTGAAAAACTGTTTTTT CASSPSPGVGEKLFF
TRBJ1-2 14 TRBV11-2 . . TGTGCCAGCAGCCGTGGGACTGCAATCTATGGCTACACCTTC CASSRGTAIYGYTF
TRBJ2-7 17 TRBV18 TRBD1 . TGTGCCAGCTCACCACCCGGACAGGGTGGGAGAGGAGGGGAGCAGTACTTC CASSPPGQGGRGGEQYF
TRBJ1-1 14 TRBV29-1 . . TGCAGCGCCTACGCAGGGAAGATAAACACTGAAGCTTTCTTT CSAYAGKINTEAFF
TRBJ2-7 14 TRBV5-5 TRBD1 . TGTGCCAGCAGCCCAAGGGACAGGGCCTACGAGCAGTACTTC CASSPRDRAYEQYF
TRBJ1-2 15 TRBV6-1 . . TGTGCCAGCAGTGAAGCCCGGCGGTCAGACTATGGCTACACCTTC CASSEARRSDYGYTF
TRBJ1-2 14 TRBV5-6 TRBD1 . TGTGCCAGCAGCGACGACAGGGGTATCTATGGCTACACCTTC CASSDDRGIYGYTF
TRBJ1-1 12 TRBV5-1 . . TGCGCCAGCAGCATAGTCGGGACAGAAGCTTTCTTT CASSIVGTEAFF
TRBJ1-1 13 TRBV4-1 . few TGCGCCAGCAGCCAAGGAGGGCAGACTGAAGCTTTCTTT CASSQGGQTEAFF
TRBJ2-3 17 TRBV7-9 TRBD2 . TGTGCCAGCAGCTTAAGTCCCCTGCTAGCGGGGGGGGATACGCAGTATTTT CASSLSPLLAGGDTQYF
TRBJ2-5 15 TRBV3-1/TRBV3-2 . . TGTGCCAGCAGCCAAGGAACAGTGAACCAAGAGACCCAGTACTTC CASSQGTVNQETQYF
TRBJ2-1 15 TRBV19 TRBD1 . TGTGCCAGTAGTCCTAGACAGGGGGCTGGCAATGAGCAGTTCTTC CASSPRQGAGNEQFF
TRBJ2-1 15 TRBV27 TRBD2 . TGTGCCAGCAGTTCAAGCGGGGGCTCCTACAATGAGCAGTTCTTC CASSSSGGSYNEQFF
TRBJ2-7 14 TRBV25-1 TRBD1 . TGTGCCAGCAGTGCCGGGGACAGGGGAGGCGAGCAGTACTTC CASSAGDRGGEQYF
TRBJ2-7 15 TRBV20-1 TRBD2 . TGCAGTGCTAGTGTCGGGGGGGCCTTCGGATACGAGCAGTACTTC CSASVGGAFGYEQYF
TRBJ1-5 18 TRBV28 . once TGTGCCAGCAGTCCGTCACAGGGATTGGGCTCAATTGATCAGCCCCAGCATTTT CASSPSQGLGSIDQPQHF
TRBJ1-5 15 TRBV15 . once TGTGCCACCAGCAGAGGACCGGGGGAGAATCAGCCCCAGCATTTT CATSRGPGENQPQHF